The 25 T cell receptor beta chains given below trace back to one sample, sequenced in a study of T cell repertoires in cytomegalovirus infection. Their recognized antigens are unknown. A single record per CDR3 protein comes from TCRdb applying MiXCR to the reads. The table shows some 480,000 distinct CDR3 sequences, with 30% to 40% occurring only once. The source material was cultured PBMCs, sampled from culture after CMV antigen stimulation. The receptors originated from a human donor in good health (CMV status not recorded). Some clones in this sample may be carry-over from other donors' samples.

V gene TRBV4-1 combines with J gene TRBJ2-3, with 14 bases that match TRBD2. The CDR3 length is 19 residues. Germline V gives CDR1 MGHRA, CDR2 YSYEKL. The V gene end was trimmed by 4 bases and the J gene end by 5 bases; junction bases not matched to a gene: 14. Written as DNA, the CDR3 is TGCGCCAGCAGCCCCGGGACTAGCGGGAGCGAGGGCTTCGTAGATACGCAGTATTTT. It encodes CASSPGTSGSEGFVDTQYF.

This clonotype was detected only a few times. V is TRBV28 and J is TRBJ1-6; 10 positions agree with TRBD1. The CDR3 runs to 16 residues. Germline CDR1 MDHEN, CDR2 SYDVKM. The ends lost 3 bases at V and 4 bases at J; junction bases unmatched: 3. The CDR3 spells CASSFGDRGYNSPLHF. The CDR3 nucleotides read TGTGCCAGCAGTTTTGGGGACAGGGGATATAATTCACCCCTCCACTTT.

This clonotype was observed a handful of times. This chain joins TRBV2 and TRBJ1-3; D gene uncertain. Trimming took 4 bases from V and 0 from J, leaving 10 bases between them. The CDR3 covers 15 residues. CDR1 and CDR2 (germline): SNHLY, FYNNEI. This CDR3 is CASSGTGTSGNTIYF. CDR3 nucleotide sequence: TGTGCCAGCAGTGGGACGGGAACCTCTGGAAACACCATATATTTT.

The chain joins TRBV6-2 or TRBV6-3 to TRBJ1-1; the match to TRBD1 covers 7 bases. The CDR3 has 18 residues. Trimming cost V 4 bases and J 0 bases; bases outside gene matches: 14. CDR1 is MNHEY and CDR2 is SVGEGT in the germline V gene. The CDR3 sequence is CASSLRGQVTFMNTEAFF. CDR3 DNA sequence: TGTGCCAGCAGTTTACGCGGACAGGTAACCTTCATGAACACTGAAGCTTTCTTT.

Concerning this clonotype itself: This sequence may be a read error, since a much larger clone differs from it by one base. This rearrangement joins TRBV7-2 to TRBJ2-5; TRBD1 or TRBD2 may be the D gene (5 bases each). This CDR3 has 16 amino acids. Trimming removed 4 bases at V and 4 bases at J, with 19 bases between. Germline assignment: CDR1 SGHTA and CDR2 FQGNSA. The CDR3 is CASSSVVGPAVETQYF. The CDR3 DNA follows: TGTGCCAGCAGCTCAGTGGTGGGACCAGCAGTAGAGACCCAGTACTTC.

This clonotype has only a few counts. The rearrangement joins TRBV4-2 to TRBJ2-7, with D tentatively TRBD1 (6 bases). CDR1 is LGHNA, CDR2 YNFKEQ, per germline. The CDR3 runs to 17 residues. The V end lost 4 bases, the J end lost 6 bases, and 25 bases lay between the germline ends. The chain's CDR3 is CASSPSLKGERPREQYF. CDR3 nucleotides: TGTGCCAGCAGCCCGAGTCTTAAGGGGGAACGGCCCCGCGAGCAGTACTTC.

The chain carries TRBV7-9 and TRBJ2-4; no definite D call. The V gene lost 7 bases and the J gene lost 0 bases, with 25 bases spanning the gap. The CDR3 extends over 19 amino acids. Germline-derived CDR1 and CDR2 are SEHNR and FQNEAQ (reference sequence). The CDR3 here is CASTGLDPPLPEAKNIQYF. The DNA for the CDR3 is TGTGCCAGCACCGGCTTAGACCCCCCTCTACCCGAAGCCAAAAACATTCAGTACTTC.

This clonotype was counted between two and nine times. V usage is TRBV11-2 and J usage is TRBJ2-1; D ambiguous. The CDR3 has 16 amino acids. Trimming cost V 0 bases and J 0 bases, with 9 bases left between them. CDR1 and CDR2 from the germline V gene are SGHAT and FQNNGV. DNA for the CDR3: TGTGCCAGCAGCTTAGATGCTGGTGTCTCCTACAATGAGCAGTTCTTC. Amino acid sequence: CASSLDAGVSYNEQFF.

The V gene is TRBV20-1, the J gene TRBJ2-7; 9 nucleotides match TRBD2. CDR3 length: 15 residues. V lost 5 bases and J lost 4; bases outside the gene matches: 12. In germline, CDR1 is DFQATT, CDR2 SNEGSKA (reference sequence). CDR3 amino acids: CSAPTTSGAIYEQYF. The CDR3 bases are TGCAGTGCTCCAACGACTAGCGGAGCAATTTACGAGCAGTACTTC.

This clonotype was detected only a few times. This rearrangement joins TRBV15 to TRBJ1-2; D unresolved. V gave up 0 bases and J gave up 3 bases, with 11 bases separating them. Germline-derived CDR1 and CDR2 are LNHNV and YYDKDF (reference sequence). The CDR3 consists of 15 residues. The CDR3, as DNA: TGTGCCACCAGCAGAGATCTTATGGGTGACTATGGCTACACCTTC. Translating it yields CATSRDLMGDYGYTF.

In DNA, the CDR3 is TGTGCCAGCAGCACCGGAAGAGCGGAAGAGACCCAGTACTTC. Amino acid sequence: CASSTGRAEETQYF. This chain joins TRBV5-6 and TRBJ2-5; tentatively, D is TRBD2 (5 bases). The germline V and J ends were trimmed by 4 bases and 3 bases, with 13 bases remaining between them. The CDR3 sequence is 14 residues long. From germline, CDR1 is SGHDT and CDR2 YYEEEE.

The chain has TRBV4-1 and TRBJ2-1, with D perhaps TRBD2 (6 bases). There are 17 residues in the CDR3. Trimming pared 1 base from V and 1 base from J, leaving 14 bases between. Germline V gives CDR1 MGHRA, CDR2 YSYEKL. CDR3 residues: CASSQVAGSLSYNEQFF. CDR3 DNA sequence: TGCGCCAGCAGCCAAGTCGCCGGGAGCCTATCCTACAATGAGCAGTTCTTC.

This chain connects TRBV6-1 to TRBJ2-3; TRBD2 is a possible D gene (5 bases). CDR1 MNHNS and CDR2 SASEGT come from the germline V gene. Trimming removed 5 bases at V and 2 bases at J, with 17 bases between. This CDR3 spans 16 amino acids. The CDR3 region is CASSSARGWDTDTQYF. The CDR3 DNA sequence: TGTGCCAGCAGTTCTGCGAGAGGGTGGGACACAGATACGCAGTATTTT.

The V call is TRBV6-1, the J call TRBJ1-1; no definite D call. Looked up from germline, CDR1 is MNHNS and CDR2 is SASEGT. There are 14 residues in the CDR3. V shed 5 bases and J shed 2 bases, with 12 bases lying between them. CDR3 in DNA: TGTGCCAGCAGTTATTTATCGGCTAACACTGAAGCTTTCTTT. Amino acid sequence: CASSYLSANTEAFF.

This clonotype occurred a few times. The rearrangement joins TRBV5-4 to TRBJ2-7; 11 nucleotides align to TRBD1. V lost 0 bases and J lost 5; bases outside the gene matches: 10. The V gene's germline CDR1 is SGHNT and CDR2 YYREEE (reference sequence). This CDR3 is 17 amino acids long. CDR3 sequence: CASSLGPTGTGGNEQYF. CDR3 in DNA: TGTGCCAGCAGCTTGGGACCTACCGGGACAGGGGGTAACGAGCAGTACTTC.

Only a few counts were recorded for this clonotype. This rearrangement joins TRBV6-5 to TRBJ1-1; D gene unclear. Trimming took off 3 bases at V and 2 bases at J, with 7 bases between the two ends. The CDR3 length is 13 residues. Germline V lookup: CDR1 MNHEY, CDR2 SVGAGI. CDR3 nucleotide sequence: TGTGCCAGCAGTTATTGGGGTAACACTGAAGCTTTCTTT. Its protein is CASSYWGNTEAFF.

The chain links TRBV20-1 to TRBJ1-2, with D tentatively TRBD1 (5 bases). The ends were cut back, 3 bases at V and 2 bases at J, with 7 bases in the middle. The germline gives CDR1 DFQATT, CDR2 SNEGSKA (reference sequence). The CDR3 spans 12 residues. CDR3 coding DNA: TGCAGTGCTAGGGGGGGGAACTATGGCTACACCTTC. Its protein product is CSARGGNYGYTF.

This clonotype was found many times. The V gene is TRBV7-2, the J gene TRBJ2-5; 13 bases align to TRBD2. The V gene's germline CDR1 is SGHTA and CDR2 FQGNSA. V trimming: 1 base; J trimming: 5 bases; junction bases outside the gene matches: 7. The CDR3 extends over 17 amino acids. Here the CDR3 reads CASSLEGETSGGETQYF. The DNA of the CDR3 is TGTGCCAGCAGCTTAGAGGGGGAGACTAGCGGGGGGGAGACCCAGTACTTC.

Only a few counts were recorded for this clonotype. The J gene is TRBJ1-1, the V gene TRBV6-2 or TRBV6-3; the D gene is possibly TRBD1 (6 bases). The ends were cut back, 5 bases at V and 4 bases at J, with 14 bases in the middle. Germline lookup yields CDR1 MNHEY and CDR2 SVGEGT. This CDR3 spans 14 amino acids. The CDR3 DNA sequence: TGTGCCAGCAGTCAGACAGGTACGGGCACTGAAGCTTTCTTT. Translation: CASSQTGTGTEAFF.

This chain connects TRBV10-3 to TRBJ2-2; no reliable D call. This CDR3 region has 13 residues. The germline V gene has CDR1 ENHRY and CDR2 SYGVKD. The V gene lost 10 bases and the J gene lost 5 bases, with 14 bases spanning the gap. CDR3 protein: CATTQFTTGELFF. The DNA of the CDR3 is TGTGCCACCACGCAATTCACGACCGGGGAGCTGTTTTTT.

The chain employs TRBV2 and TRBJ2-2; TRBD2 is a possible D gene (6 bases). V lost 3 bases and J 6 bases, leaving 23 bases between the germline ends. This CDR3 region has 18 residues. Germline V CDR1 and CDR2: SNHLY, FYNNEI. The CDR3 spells CASSDPGTPAVDAGELFF. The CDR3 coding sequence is TGTGCCAGCAGTGACCCAGGGACTCCCGCCGTGGACGCCGGGGAGCTGTTTTTT.

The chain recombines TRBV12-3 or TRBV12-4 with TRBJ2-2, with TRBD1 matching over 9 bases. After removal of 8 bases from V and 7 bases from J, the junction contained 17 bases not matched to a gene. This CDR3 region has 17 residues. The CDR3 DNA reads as TGTGCCAGCCAGTTACTACACGGGACAGGGCTTGGCGGGGAGCTGTTTTTT. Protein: CASQLLHGTGLGGELFF.

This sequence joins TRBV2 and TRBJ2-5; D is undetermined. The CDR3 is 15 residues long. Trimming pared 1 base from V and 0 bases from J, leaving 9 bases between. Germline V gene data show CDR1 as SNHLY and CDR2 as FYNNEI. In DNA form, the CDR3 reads TGTGCCAGCAGTGAAGGGGTCATATACCAAGAGACCCAGTACTTC. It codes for CASSEGVIYQETQYF.

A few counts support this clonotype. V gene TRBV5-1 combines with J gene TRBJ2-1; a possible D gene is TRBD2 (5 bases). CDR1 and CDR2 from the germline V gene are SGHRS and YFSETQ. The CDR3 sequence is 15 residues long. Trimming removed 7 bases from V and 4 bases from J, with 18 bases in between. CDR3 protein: CASAPRGVGYNEQFF. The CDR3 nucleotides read TGCGCCAGCGCCCCCCGGGGTGTAGGGTACAATGAGCAGTTCTTC.

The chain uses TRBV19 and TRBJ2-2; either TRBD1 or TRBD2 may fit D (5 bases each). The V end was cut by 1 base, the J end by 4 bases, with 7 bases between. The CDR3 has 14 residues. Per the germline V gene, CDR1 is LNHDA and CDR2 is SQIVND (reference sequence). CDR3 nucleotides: TGTGCCAGTAGTATAGGGGACCGCACCGGGGAGCTGTTTTTT. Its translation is CASSIGDRTGELFF.